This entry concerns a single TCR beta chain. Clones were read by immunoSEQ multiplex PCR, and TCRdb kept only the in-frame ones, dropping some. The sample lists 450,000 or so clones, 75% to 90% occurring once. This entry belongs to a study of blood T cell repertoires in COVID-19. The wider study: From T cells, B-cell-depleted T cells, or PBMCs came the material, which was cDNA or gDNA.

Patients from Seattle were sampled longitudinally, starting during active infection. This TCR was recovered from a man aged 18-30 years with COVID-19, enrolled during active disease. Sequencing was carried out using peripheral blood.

The CDR3: CASSHGRTGMYF. The CDR3 region has the DNA TGTGCCAGCAGCCACGGACGGACAGGGATGTACTTC. The rearrangement links TRBV3-1 (or the pseudogene TRBV3-2) to TRBJ2-5, with 8 bases aligning to TRBD1. V dropped 3 bases and J dropped 13; count of bases not matched to a gene: 7. Germline values: CDR1 LGHDT, CDR2 YNNKEL (reference sequence). The CDR3 runs 12 residues.